This TCR beta chain was obtained from a study of cytomegalovirus exposure and HLA in healthy donors. General study results and limits: Presence/absence analyses assumed roughly uniform sequencing depth across donors, which may not hold. V- and J-gene trimming of TCR beta was linked (in a later analysis) to a missense DCLRE1C variant. In a later analysis, HLA-associated beta chains showed higher expansion and lower generation probabilities than comparable chains. In most subjects, TCR beta sequences reportedly gave accurate predictions of HLA-A and HLA-B alleles.

CDR3 length: 15 amino acids. Germline V gene data show CDR1 as SGHVS and CDR2 as FNYEAQ. For this clone: What it binds is not known. One junction end disagrees with the germline gene, perhaps due to a read error. Other DNA sequences in the same sample also yield this CDR3.

Vbeta (60) and Jbeta (13) primers were used in the PCR. The protocol was immunoSEQ multiplex PCR, while the TCRdb copy is restricted to in-frame clones and leaves out a portion. The data show 200,000 or so clones, 70% to 80% seen once. Sequencing was done on a sample of PBMCs. The chain recombines TRBV7-6 with TRBJ2-7; D might be TRBD2 (5 bases). This TCR was sampled from a man in his forties in good health and CMV-seronegative. The CDR3 reads CASSAGLGSSYEQYF. CDR3 nucleotide sequence: TGTGCCAGCAGCGCTGGATTGGGGAGCTCCTACGAGCAGTATTTC.